Listed here is a single T cell receptor (beta chain). Its antigen is undetermined. A much bigger clone sits one base away, suggesting this may be a read error. The CDR3 consists of 16 residues. Germline V gene sequence: CDR1 SGHTA, CDR2 FQGNSA. Trimming shortened V by 1 base and J by 11 bases, and 23 bases separated the two germline ends. These data are taken from a study of blood T cells in healthy people across ages. Study-level findings and limits: Roughly linear declines in TCR beta diversity per million T cells occurred with age.

Sample-barcoded 5' priming and a J-beta primer mix drove a second PCR of roughly 6 to 12 cycles. All samples yielded 3 million or more CDR3-containing paired-end reads. TCRdb reprocessed the 5' RACE reads via MiXCR and lists one record per CDR3 protein. Among hundreds of thousands of distinct CDR3 sequences, about 30% were seen once, and the ten largest hold roughly 17%. This receptor was taken from a woman aged 80 or over in good health. The chain couples TRBV7-2 to TRBJ2-5; possible D gene TRBD1, 6 bases. Sequencing input: blood. The CDR3 region is CASSLDGGAMWNEQYF. The CDR3 DNA follows: TGTGCCAGCAGCTTAGATGGGGGCGCAATGTGGAATGAGCAGTACTTC. Supplemented by reference TRBV7-2 and TRBJ2-5, the full variable domain reads GAGVSQSPSNKVTEKGKDVELRCDPISGHTALYWYRQSLGQGLEFLIYFQGNSAPDKSGLPSDRFSAERTGGSVSTLTIQRTQQEDSAVYLCASSLDGGAMWNEQYFGPGTRLLVL.